This T cell receptor beta chain was sequenced in a study of response to subunit inactivated influenza vaccine. TCRdb recomputed calls from the RT-PCR reads with MiXCR, one row per CDR3 protein. The sample holds some 300,000 distinct CDR3 sequences, 22% seen once. The CDR3 is 15 amino acids. V was clipped by 0 bases and J by 6 bases, with 15 bases between them. Germline CDR1 and CDR2: LNHDA and SQIVND (reference sequence). This clonotype was recorded a few times. Source: PBMCs from blood, taken around 22 months after vaccination. The rearrangement links TRBV19 to TRBJ2-7; D is ambiguous. The clonotype originates from a man between 45 and 75 years old who received an inactivated influenza vaccine. The CDR3 DNA reads as TGTGCCAGTAGTATAGACTCTGACTCCTACACCGAGCAGTACTTC. Translation gives CASSIDSDSYTEQYF.